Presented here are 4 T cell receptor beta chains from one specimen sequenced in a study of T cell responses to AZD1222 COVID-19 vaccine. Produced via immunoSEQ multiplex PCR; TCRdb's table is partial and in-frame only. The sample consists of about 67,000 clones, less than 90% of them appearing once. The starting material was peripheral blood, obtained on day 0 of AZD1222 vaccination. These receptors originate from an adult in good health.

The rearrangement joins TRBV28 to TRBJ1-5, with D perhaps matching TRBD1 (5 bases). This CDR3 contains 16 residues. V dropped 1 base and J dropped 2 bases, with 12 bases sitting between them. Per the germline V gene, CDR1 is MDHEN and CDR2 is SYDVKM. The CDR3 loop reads CASSLFGLGGNQPQHF. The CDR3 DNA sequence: TGTGCCAGCAGTTTATTCGGTCTGGGGGGCAATCAGCCCCAGCATTTT.

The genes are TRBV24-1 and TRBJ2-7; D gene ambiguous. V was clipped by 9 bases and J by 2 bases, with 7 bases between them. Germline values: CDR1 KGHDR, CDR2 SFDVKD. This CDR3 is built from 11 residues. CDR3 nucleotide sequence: TGTGCCACCTGCTGGACCTACGAGCAGTACTTC. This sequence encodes CATCWTYEQYF.

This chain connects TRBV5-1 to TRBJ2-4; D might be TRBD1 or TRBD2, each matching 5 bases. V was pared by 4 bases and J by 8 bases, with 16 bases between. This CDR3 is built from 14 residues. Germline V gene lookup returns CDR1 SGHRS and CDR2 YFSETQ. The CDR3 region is CASSGTSDGDIQYF. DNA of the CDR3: TGCGCCAGCAGCGGGACCTCAGACGGGGACATTCAGTACTTC.

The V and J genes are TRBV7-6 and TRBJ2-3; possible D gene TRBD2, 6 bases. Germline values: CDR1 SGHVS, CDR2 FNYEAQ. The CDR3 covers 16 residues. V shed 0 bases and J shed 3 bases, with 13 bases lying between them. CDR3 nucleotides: TGTGCCAGCAGCTTAGCAGCCGGGGGAGGTACAGATACGCAGTATTTT. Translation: CASSLAAGGGTDTQYF.